A selection of T cell receptor beta chains follows, all from one sample in a study of Ad26.COV2.S vaccination and SARS-CoV-2 variants. The protocol was immunoSEQ multiplex PCR, while the TCRdb copy is restricted to in-frame clones and leaves out a portion. Altogether about 680,000 clones are present, approximately 88% being singletons, with the ten largest covering approximately 1.5%. The sequencing used peripheral blood, collected in a trial of Ad26.COV2.S vaccine versus placebo. Source of these receptors: a person between 18 and 65 years old who received the Ad26.COV2.S COVID-19 vaccine or a placebo. Each CDR3 is given with its conserved first and last residue. The D gene is left open where the match is weak. Clone size appears in some rows only: once, few, many, or a class for an expanded clone.

>16|TRBV4-2|TRBD1|-|TRBJ1-1
CASSQVGGTGNTEAFF
TGTGCCAGCAGCCAAGTAGGCGGGACAGGGAACACTGAAGCTTTCTTT
>14|TRBV4-3|TRBD2|-|TRBJ2-4
CASSQNLAGNIQYF
TGCGCCAGCAGCCAAAACCTAGCGGGAAACATTCAGTACTTC
>13|TRBV27|-|-|TRBJ1-1
CASSLKGNTEAFF
TGTGCCAGCAGTTTAAAGGGGAACACTGAAGCTTTCTTT
>14|TRBV6-5|-|once|TRBJ2-1
CASSYSSRYNEQFF
TGTGCCAGCAGTTACTCGTCGCGGTACAATGAGCAGTTCTTC
>18|TRBV7-8|TRBD2|-|TRBJ2-3
CASSLGHRLAGGADTQYF
TGTGCCAGCAGCCTAGGACATCGACTAGCGGGGGGTGCAGATACGCAGTATTTT
>15|TRBV7-2|-|-|TRBJ1-5
CASRSAGAPNQPQHF
TGTGCCAGCAGAAGTGCAGGGGCCCCCAATCAGCCCCAGCATTTT
>15|TRBV5-1|-|many|TRBJ2-2
CASRAGTENTGELFF
TGCGCCAGCAGGGCCGGGACGGAGAACACCGGGGAGCTGTTTTTT
>14|TRBV9|TRBD1|-|TRBJ2-2
CASSGQGYTGELFF
TGTGCCAGCAGCGGACAGGGGTACACCGGGGAGCTGTTTTTT
>14|TRBV7-3|TRBD1|few|TRBJ1-1
CASSLLGQTTEAFF
TGTGCCAGCAGCCTCCTGGGACAGACAACTGAAGCTTTCTTT
>15|TRBV15|TRBD1|-|TRBJ2-7
CATSTRDSYLYEQYF
TGTGCCACCAGCACCCGGGACAGCTATCTCTACGAGCAGTACTTC
>14|TRBV15|TRBD1|few|TRBJ2-7
CATSRDGQGVEQYF
TGTGCCACCAGCAGAGATGGACAGGGGGTCGAGCAGTACTTC
>14|TRBV7-2|TRBD1|-|TRBJ1-1
CASSRDRANTEAFF
TGTGCCAGCAGCCGGGACAGGGCGAACACTGAAGCTTTCTTT
>15|TRBV29-1|-|-|TRBJ2-5
CSVEGLGLATETQYF
TGCAGCGTTGAAGGATTGGGGCTAGCTACGGAGACCCAGTACTTC
>16|TRBV18|-|-|TRBJ2-2
CASSPIPSGSTGELFF
TGTGCCAGCTCACCAATCCCCTCTGGGAGCACCGGGGAGCTGTTTTTT
>15|TRBV30|-|-|TRBJ1-3
CAWSMRGLSGNTIYF
TGTGCCTGGAGTATGCGGGGCCTCTCTGGAAACACCATATATTTT
>16|TRBV5-8|TRBD2|-|TRBJ2-7
CASSPWTSGRRREQYF
TGTGCCAGCAGTCCTTGGACTAGCGGGAGGAGAAGGGAGCAGTACTTC
>15|TRBV6-5|-|-|TRBJ1-1
CASSYQGRGDTEAFF
TGTGCCAGCAGTTACCAGGGCCGAGGAGACACTGAAGCTTTCTTT
>15|TRBV19|TRBD1|-|TRBJ2-1
CASSPQGPRYNEQFF
TGTGCCAGTAGCCCACAGGGGCCCCGATACAATGAGCAGTTCTTC
>17|TRBV24-1|-|-|TRBJ2-5
CATSALGLQGAAETQYF
TGTGCCACCAGTGCCTTGGGATTACAGGGCGCGGCGGAGACCCAGTACTTC
>16|TRBV11-1|-|-|TRBJ2-1
CASSRRRDPRKDEQFF
TGTGCCAGCAGCAGGAGGAGGGACCCGAGAAAGGATGAGCAGTTCTTC
>12|TRBV5-5|-|-|TRBJ2-3
CASSRLGDTQYF
TGTGCCAGCAGCCGGCTCGGAGATACGCAGTATTTT
>15|TRBV3-1/TRBV3-2|-|-|TRBJ2-7
CASSTAQGSTYEQYF
TGTGCCAGCAGCACGGCACAGGGATCTACCTACGAGCAGTACTTC
>14|TRBV2|-|-|TRBJ2-1
CASASSISYNEQFF
TGTGCCAGCGCGAGCTCCATCTCCTACAATGAGCAGTTCTTC
>15|TRBV7-9|-|-|TRBJ1-2
CASSLDLTFHYGYTF
TGTGCCAGCAGCTTAGACCTCACGTTTCACTATGGCTACACCTTC
>14|TRBV7-9|TRBD1|-|TRBJ2-3
CASSLRQGPDTQYF
TGTGCCAGCAGCTTAAGACAGGGCCCAGATACGCAGTATTTT
>14|TRBV6-5|-|-|TRBJ2-7
CASSYSMSRRDQYF
TGTGCCAGCAGTTACTCGATGTCTAGGAGGGATCAGTACTTC
>15|TRBV12-5|TRBD1|-|TRBJ2-1
CASGWEGGLRSEQFF
TGTGCTAGTGGTTGGGAAGGGGGCCTCCGAAGTGAGCAGTTCTTC
>13|TRBV3-1/TRBV3-2|TRBD2|-|TRBJ2-5
CASSPGTRRTQYF
TGTGCCAGCAGCCCCGGGACTAGACGAACCCAGTACTTC
>13|TRBV5-1|-|-|TRBJ2-1
CASRQGPVNEQFF
TGCGCCAGCAGACAGGGCCCGGTAAATGAGCAGTTCTTC